Listed below are T cell receptor beta chains from one sample, sequenced in a study of cytomegalovirus exposure and HLA in healthy donors. Sequencing used immunoSEQ multiplex PCR; TCRdb keeps in-frame clones, though not all of them. The profile shows about 160,000 clones, roughly four fifths of them singletons. The specimen sequenced was PBMCs. The receptors come from a man in his forties or fifties in good health and CMV-seropositive. Both conserved end residues are part of each CDR3. A D gene is named only where the DNA matches it firmly. Some rows mark clone size as missing; the rest say once, few, many or name a class of expanded clone.

>NA|NA|TRBV6-5|TRBJ1-1
CASSRGSNTEAFF
TGTGCCAGCAGCAGAGGGTCGAACACTGAAGCTTTCTTT
>NA|TRBD1|TRBV28|TRBJ1-2
CASTDRVHGYTF
TGTGCCAGCACCGACAGGGTCCATGGCTACACCTTC
>few|NA|TRBV18|TRBJ1-2
CASSPFGGPYGYTF
TGTGCCAGCTCACCTTTTGGAGGGCCCTATGGCTACACCTTC
>NA|NA|TRBV5-1|TRBJ2-5
CASSLVGGLETQYF
TGCGCCAGCAGCTTGGTTGGGGGGTTAGAGACCCAGTACTTC
>NA|TRBD1|TRBV27|TRBJ2-3
CASSSRQGLTDTQYF
TGTGCCAGCAGTTCCCGACAGGGTCTCACAGATACGCAGTATTTT
>NA|TRBD1|TRBV30|TRBJ1-4
CAWSEWRTGVNEKLFF
TGTGCCTGGAGTGAGTGGCGGACAGGGGTTAATGAAAAACTGTTTTTT
>NA|NA|TRBV27|TRBJ2-7
CASSLSWASPYEQYF
TGTGCCAGCAGTTTATCGTGGGCATCTCCCTACGAGCAGTACTTC
>NA|NA|TRBV10-3|TRBJ1-1
CASGGGGLGTEAFF
TGTGCCAGTGGGGGGGGTGGGTTGGGTACTGAAGCTTTCTTT
>NA|NA|TRBV29-1|TRBJ2-3
CSVDYGGPTDTQYF
TGCAGCGTCGATTACGGGGGGCCCACAGATACGCAGTATTTT
>NA|TRBD1|TRBV19|TRBJ2-1
CASSPLRDRGFNEQFF
TGTGCCAGTAGTCCGCTTCGGGACAGGGGATTTAATGAGCAGTTCTTC
>NA|TRBD2|TRBV6-5|TRBJ2-5
CASKRGQETQYF
TGTGCCAGTAAGCGGGGGCAAGAGACCCAGTACTTC
>NA|NA|TRBV6-1|TRBJ1-6
CASSEFTGVYNSPLHF
TGTGCCAGCAGTGAATTCACCGGTGTCTATAATTCACCCCTCCACTTT
>NA|TRBD1|TRBV18|TRBJ2-7
CASSPLTGAGGYEQYF
TGTGCCAGCTCACCACTGACAGGGGCAGGAGGGTACGAGCAGTACTTC
>NA|TRBD2|TRBV30|TRBJ2-1
CACSSGGLAGYNEQFF
TGTGCCTGCTCATCTGGGGGACTAGCGGGGTACAATGAGCAGTTCTTC
>NA|NA|TRBV6-5|TRBJ2-1
CASTRGSYNEQFF
TGTGCCAGCACCCGGGGGTCCTACAATGAGCAGTTCTTC
>NA|TRBD1|TRBV5-6|TRBJ1-4
CASSLDRGNEKLFF
TGTGCCAGCAGCCTAGACAGGGGGAATGAAAAACTGTTTTTT
>NA|TRBD2|TRBV10-3|TRBJ2-1
CAITKLAGGWDEQFF
TGTGCCATCACAAAACTAGCGGGGGGGTGGGATGAGCAGTTCTTC
>NA|NA|TRBV5-5|TRBJ1-5
CASSLATDNQPQHF
TGTGCCAGCAGCTTGGCTACAGACAATCAGCCCCAGCATTTT
>NA|TRBD1|TRBV11-2|TRBJ2-2
CASSPRQGETGELFF
TGTGCCAGCAGCCCTCGACAGGGAGAAACCGGGGAGCTGTTTTTT
>few|NA|TRBV7-9|TRBJ1-4
CASSSVATNEKLFF
TGTGCCAGCAGCTCGGTTGCAACTAATGAAAAACTGTTTTTT
>few|NA|TRBV2|TRBJ2-7
CASTLSYEQYF
TGTGCCAGCACTCTCTCCTACGAGCAGTACTTC
>NA|TRBD1|TRBV2|TRBJ1-5
CASRQSGTGGLQPQHF
TGTGCCAGCAGGCAGTCCGGGACAGGGGGTTTGCAGCCCCAGCATTTT
>NA|TRBD1|TRBV7-3|TRBJ2-7
CASSRDPQGAREQYF
TGTGCCAGCAGCCGCGACCCCCAGGGGGCGAGGGAGCAGTACTTC
>NA|NA|TRBV5-4|TRBJ2-5
CASTTGLAQETQYF
TGTGCCAGCACCACTGGACTGGCCCAAGAGACCCAGTACTTC
>NA|NA|TRBV6-6|TRBJ2-5
CASSYPPDQETQYF
TGTGCCAGCAGTTACCCTCCAGACCAAGAGACCCAGTACTTC
>NA|NA|TRBV5-1|TRBJ2-1
CASSLGDFRVYNEQFF
TGCGCCAGCAGCCTAGGGGACTTCCGGGTATACAATGAGCAGTTCTTC
>NA|TRBD2|TRBV27|TRBJ2-7
CASSSTFGTSGSSEQYF
TGTGCCAGCAGTTCCACTTTCGGGACTAGCGGGAGTTCCGAGCAGTACTTC
>NA|NA|TRBV18|TRBJ1-4
CASSPPGVLTNEKLFF
TGTGCCAGCTCACCACCCGGGGTCTTAACTAATGAAAAACTGTTTTTT
>NA|NA|TRBV28|TRBJ1-2
CASQTRGAGYGYTF
TGTGCCAGCCAGACCCGGGGGGCCGGCTATGGCTACACCTTC
>NA|TRBD2|TRBV9|TRBJ2-5
CASRPSGQETQYF
TGTGCCAGCAGGCCTAGCGGCCAAGAGACCCAGTACTTC
>NA|NA|TRBV7-2|TRBJ1-2
CASRRDTHYGYTF
TGTGCCAGCAGGAGGGACACCCACTATGGCTACACCTTC
>NA|TRBD2|TRBV4-1|TRBJ2-7
CASSQESSSSGRRLSF
TGCGCCAGCAGCCAAGAATCTTCCTCTAGCGGGAGGAGATTAAGCTTC
>NA|NA|TRBV7-9|TRBJ2-1
CASSSAGLHEQFF
TGTGCCAGCAGCTCAGCGGGCCTCCATGAGCAGTTCTTC
>NA|NA|TRBV5-1|TRBJ2-3
CASSFAGIDTQYF
TGCGCCAGCAGCTTTGCGGGAATAGATACGCAGTATTTT
>NA|TRBD1|TRBV9|TRBJ1-1
CASSPHRGLFDTEAFF
TGTGCCAGCAGCCCCCACAGGGGTCTTTTTGACACTGAAGCTTTCTTT
>NA|NA|TRBV30|TRBJ1-6
CAWSTSNSPLHF
TGTGCCTGGAGCACAAGTAATTCACCCCTCCACTTT
>few|TRBD1|TRBV28|TRBJ1-3
CASSYRGQPFGNTIYF
TGTGCCAGCAGTTACAGGGGACAACCATTTGGAAACACCATATATTTT
>NA|TRBD1|TRBV7-9|TRBJ2-7
CASSPSDRPYEQYF
TGTGCCAGCAGCCCATCGGACAGGCCCTACGAGCAGTACTTC
>NA|TRBD1|TRBV19|TRBJ1-5
CASSSTGGNQPQHF
TGTGCCAGTAGTAGTACAGGGGGCAATCAGCCCCAGCATTTT